The 32 T cell receptor beta chains listed next were all sequenced from one sample in a study of blood T cell repertoires in COVID-19. TCRdb keeps only in-frame clones here, not all; method: immunoSEQ multiplex PCR. In the table there are tens of thousands of clones, approximately 87% of which are singletons. The sequencing sample was made of peripheral blood. All receptors come from a woman over 75 with acute or convalescent COVID-19.

This chain uses TRBV25-1 with TRBJ2-7; 9 bases line up with TRBD1. There are 14 residues in the CDR3. Looked up from germline, CDR1 is MGHDK and CDR2 is SYGVNS. V shed 5 bases, J shed 11 bases, and the junction held 13 bases outside the gene matches. The CDR3 nucleotides are TGTGCCAGCAGTTCACGCATGGGGACAGGGTATGAGTACTTC. Amino acid sequence: CASSSRMGTGYEYF.

The chain links TRBV30 to TRBJ1-6, with 8 positions matching TRBD1. This CDR3 is 13 amino acids long. The V gene's germline CDR1 is GTSNPN and CDR2 SVGIG (reference sequence). V trimming: 8 bases; J trimming: 6 bases; junction bases outside the gene matches: 6. The DNA for the CDR3 is TGTGCCGGCAGGGGGCTCCGTAATTCACCCCTCCACTTT. The encoded protein is CAGRGLRNSPLHF.

The chain is built from TRBV6-5 and TRBJ2-7; a possible D gene is TRBD1 (6 bases). Deletions cut 5 bases from V and 2 bases from J, with 10 bases between. This CDR3 region has 13 residues. Germline V gene sequence: CDR1 MNHEY, CDR2 SVGAGI. The DNA of the CDR3 is TGTGCCAGCAGTATTACAGGGACCTACGAGCAGTACTTC. Its translation is CASSITGTYEQYF.

The chain joins TRBV5-4 to TRBJ2-6; 9 nucleotides line up with TRBD2. V lost 3 bases and J lost 4; bases outside the gene matches: 5. The CDR3 consists of 16 residues. Looked up from germline, CDR1 is SGHNT and CDR2 is YYREEE (reference sequence). CDR3 DNA sequence: TGTGCCAGCAGCTCGGATCTAGCGGGGGGGGCCAACGTCCTGACTTTC. Translation gives CASSSDLAGGANVLTF.

CDR3 DNA sequence: TGTGCCAGCAGCACTAGGACAGGGGAGGTTTTCTTT. It specifies CASSTRTGEVFF. V is TRBV9 and J is TRBJ1-1; 9 bases are a match to TRBD1. With 4 bases clipped from V and 13 bases from J, the junction kept 8 bases outside the gene matches. Germline lookup yields CDR1 SGDLS and CDR2 YYNGEE. The CDR3 has 12 residues.

The chain joins TRBV7-9 to TRBJ1-2; maybe TRBD1 (6 bases). There are 15 residues in the CDR3. Germline CDR1 and CDR2: SEHNR and FQNEAQ (reference sequence). Deletions cut 6 bases from V and 7 bases from J, with 21 bases between. The CDR3 here is CASRHFRGGPFGYTF. The DNA of the CDR3 is TGTGCCAGCAGACACTTCAGGGGCGGTCCCTTTGGCTACACCTTC.

The V gene is TRBV9, the J gene TRBJ2-1; D is perhaps TRBD2 (5 bases). The CDR3 has 15 amino acids. Trimming took off 4 bases at V and 2 bases at J, with 13 bases between the two ends. Germline V gene data show CDR1 as SGDLS and CDR2 as YYNGEE. The CDR3 sequence is CASSPDLPAYNEQFF. CDR3 sequence (DNA): TGTGCCAGCAGCCCGGACTTACCAGCCTACAATGAGCAGTTCTTC.

The chain joins TRBV9 to TRBJ1-1, with 9 positions matching TRBD1. Germline V gives CDR1 SGDLS, CDR2 YYNGEE. Trimming at V came to 3 bases and at J to 2 bases, leaving 2 bases not matched to a gene. This CDR3 has 14 residues. This chain's CDR3 is CASSATGGNTEAFF. CDR3 in DNA: TGTGCCAGCAGCGCCACAGGGGGCAACACTGAAGCTTTCTTT.

V and J are TRBV20-1 and TRBJ1-2; maybe TRBD1 (6 bases). The CDR3 length is 11 residues. V was shortened by 5 bases and J by 7 bases, with 11 bases between the two germline ends. The germline V gene encodes CDR1 DFQATT and CDR2 SNEGSKA (reference sequence). The CDR3 reads CSAPQGSGYTF. CDR3 sequence (DNA): TGCAGTGCTCCCCAGGGGTCTGGCTACACCTTC.

The V call is TRBV3-1 (or the pseudogene TRBV3-2), the J call TRBJ2-3; 7 bases align to TRBD2. The CDR3 extends over 15 amino acids. V lost 4 bases and J lost 0; bases outside the gene matches: 4. The germline V gene encodes CDR1 LGHDT and CDR2 YNNKEL (reference sequence). The CDR3 loop reads CASSPGTISTDTQYF. The CDR3 region has the DNA TGTGCCAGCAGCCCCGGGACTATTAGCACAGATACGCAGTATTTT.

The chain is built from TRBV3-1 (or the pseudogene TRBV3-2) and TRBJ2-4; D call uncertain. The V gene's germline CDR1 is LGHDT and CDR2 YNNKEL (reference sequence). CDR3 size: 14 residues. Trimming pared 1 base from V and 0 bases from J, leaving 4 bases between. The chain's CDR3 is CASSQGLAKNIQYF. The CDR3 DNA follows: TGTGCCAGCAGCCAAGGACTAGCCAAAAACATTCAGTACTTC.

The chain has TRBV30 and TRBJ1-3; TRBD1 might be the D (5 bases). This CDR3 is 15 amino acids long. CDR1 GTSNPN and CDR2 SVGIG come from the germline V gene (reference sequence). The V end lost 3 bases, the J end lost 0 bases, and 12 bases lay between the germline ends. CDR3 nucleotides: TGTGCCTGGAGCCCCGACAGTTACTCTGGAAACACCATATATTTT. Protein sequence: CAWSPDSYSGNTIYF.

V and J are TRBV7-8 and TRBJ1-1, with D tentatively TRBD1 (5 bases). Germline CDR1 SGHVS, CDR2 FQNEAQ. Trimming removed 2 bases at V and 1 base at J, with 8 bases between. This CDR3 is built from 14 residues. The CDR3 protein is CASSLSQGNTEAFF. The CDR3 nucleotides read TGTGCCAGCAGCTTATCCCAGGGGAACACTGAAGCTTTCTTT.

This chain uses TRBV10-2 with TRBJ1-1; D call uncertain. Germline lookup yields CDR1 WSHSY and CDR2 SAAADI. CDR3 length equals 15 residues. Between the trimmed V and J ends, which lost 3 bases and 1 base, there was a span of 12 bases. This chain's CDR3 is CASSEAGNSNTEAFF. In nucleotides, the CDR3 is TGCGCCAGCAGTGAAGCAGGAAACTCGAACACTGAAGCTTTCTTT.

The rearrangement links TRBV25-1 to TRBJ2-2; TRBD1 is a possible D gene (6 bases). CDR1 MGHDK and CDR2 SYGVNS come from the germline V gene. This CDR3 has 15 residues. V gave up 4 bases and J gave up 4 bases, with 13 bases separating them. This CDR3 reads CASSGSLGGTGELFF. The DNA for the CDR3 is TGTGCCAGCAGTGGCAGCCTAGGGGGCACCGGGGAGCTGTTTTTT.

The CDR3 here is CASSFGGSGTEAFF. The CDR3 DNA reads as TGTGCCAGCAGTTTCGGAGGGAGTGGGACTGAAGCTTTCTTT. This chain joins TRBV27 and TRBJ1-1, with D hard to call. V dropped 3 bases and J dropped 5 bases, with 13 bases sitting between them. CDR3 length equals 14 residues. Germline CDR1 is MNHEY and CDR2 is SMNVEV (reference sequence).

The CDR3, as DNA: TGTGCCATCAGCCCCGGGGGTGGCTACACCTTC. This translates into CAISPGGGYTF. The rearrangement links TRBV10-3 to TRBJ1-2; perhaps TRBD1 as D (5 bases). This CDR3 has 11 residues. Germline V lookup: CDR1 ENHRY, CDR2 SYGVKD. V lost 6 bases and J 7 bases, leaving 9 bases between the germline ends.

The V gene is TRBV20-1, the J gene TRBJ2-3, with 10 bases identical to TRBD2. Germline CDR1 and CDR2: DFQATT and SNEGSKA (reference sequence). The V gene end was trimmed by 3 bases and the J gene end by 6 bases; junction bases not matched to a gene: 12. This CDR3 is 16 amino acids long. This chain's CDR3 is CSASFLAGAGYDTQYF. CDR3 nucleotide sequence: TGCAGTGCTAGTTTCCTAGCGGGAGCCGGTTACGATACGCAGTATTTT.

This chain joins TRBV3-1 (or the pseudogene TRBV3-2) and TRBJ2-5; the match to TRBD2 covers 13 bases. From germline, CDR1 is LGHDT and CDR2 YNNKEL (reference sequence). The CDR3 is made up of 16 amino acids. Losses at the gene ends were 3 bases for V and 5 bases for J; bases not matched to a gene: 6. CDR3 DNA sequence: TGTGCCAGCAGCCAGGAGGGACTAGCGGGGCGGGAGACCCAGTACTTC. Its protein product is CASSQEGLAGRETQYF.

The chain uses TRBV5-1 and TRBJ1-1; D ambiguous. With 3 bases removed from V and 1 base from J, the gap between germline ends came to 13 bases. The CDR3 has 15 amino acids. Germline V gene lookup returns CDR1 SGHRS and CDR2 YFSETQ. CDR3 amino acids: CASSSRSSQNTEAFF. DNA for the CDR3: TGCGCCAGCAGCTCGAGGAGCAGTCAGAACACTGAAGCTTTCTTT. The full variable domain, its missing parts supplied by reference TRBV5-1 and TRBJ1-1, is KAGVTQTPRYLIKTRGQQVTLSCSPISGHRSVSWYQQTPGQGLQFLFEYFSETQRNKGNFPGRFSGRQFSNSRSEMNVSTLELGDSALYLCASSSRSSQNTEAFFGQGTRLTVV.

J is TRBJ1-1 and V is TRBV19, with a possible D match to TRBD1 (5 bases). The CDR3 totals 15 residues. Trimming took 5 bases from V and 1 from J, leaving 14 bases between them. CDR1 is LNHDA, CDR2 SQIVND, per germline (reference sequence). The CDR3 coding sequence is TGTGCCAGTAGTCCCCAGGGTAGGGGGAACACTGAAGCTTTCTTT. Translating gives CASSPQGRGNTEAFF. The whole variable domain, remainder taken from reference TRBV19 and TRBJ1-1, is DGGITQSPKYLFRKEGQNVTLSCEQNLNHDAMYWYRQDPGQGLRLIYYSQIVNDFQKGDIAEGYSVSREKKESFPLTVTSAQKNPTAFYLCASSPQGRGNTEAFFGQGTRLTVV.

This clone was counted a few times. The gene calls are TRBV11-3 and TRBJ1-3; no reliable D call. The CDR3 totals 15 residues. V was pared by 3 bases and J by 1 base, with 10 bases between. The germline V gene has CDR1 SGHNT and CDR2 YENEEA. CDR3 nucleotides: TGTGCCAGCAGCTTGGTGGTGGCATCTGGAAACACCATATATTTT. Its translation is CASSLVVASGNTIYF.

The chain joins TRBV19 to TRBJ1-2; D ambiguous. The CDR3 is made up of 15 amino acids. Germline V lookup: CDR1 LNHDA, CDR2 SQIVND (reference sequence). V lost 7 bases and J 3 bases, leaving 18 bases between the germline ends. CDR3 in amino acids: CASTPNSPKDYGYTF. CDR3 nucleotides: TGTGCCAGTACCCCTAACTCTCCGAAAGACTATGGCTACACCTTC.

J is TRBJ1-1 and V is TRBV25-1, with D perhaps TRBD1 (6 bases). The CDR3 is made up of 12 amino acids. Trimming shortened V by 4 bases and J by 9 bases, and 12 bases separated the two germline ends. The germline CDR1 and CDR2 sequences are MGHDK and SYGVNS. The DNA for the CDR3 is TGTGCCAGCAGTGGGGGACAACTCCAAGCTTTCTTT. Amino acid sequence: CASSGGQLQAFF.

The rearrangement joins TRBV13 to TRBJ2-3; TRBD1 is a possible D gene (6 bases). V was trimmed by 8 bases and J by 5 bases, leaving 23 bases between them. Looked up from germline, CDR1 is PRHDT and CDR2 is FYEKMQ (reference sequence). The CDR3 is 16 amino acids. Written as DNA, the CDR3 is TGTGCCAGCCTGGACAGAGGATCCACACACAGAGATACGCAGTATTTT. Translation gives CASLDRGSTHRDTQYF.

In this sample, this clone turned up a few times. This sequence joins TRBV6-1 and TRBJ2-5; a weak D match, TRBD2 (6 bases). Germline CDR1 is MNHNS and CDR2 is SASEGT. The CDR3 covers 15 residues. V lost 5 bases and J 5 bases, leaving 18 bases between the germline ends. The CDR3 loop reads CASSSPTPAGETQYF. DNA of the CDR3: TGTGCCAGCAGTTCTCCTACCCCGGCGGGGGAGACCCAGTACTTC.

The chain couples TRBV3-1 (or the pseudogene TRBV3-2) to TRBJ1-1; no clear D gene. Germline lookup yields CDR1 LGHDT and CDR2 YNNKEL (reference sequence). Trimming pared 4 bases from V and 4 bases from J, leaving 13 bases between. This CDR3 comprises 14 residues. The CDR3 bases are TGTGCCAGCAGCCTAGCGGGGTATGGCACTGAAGCTTTCTTT. As protein: CASSLAGYGTEAFF.

The chain recombines TRBV7-8 with TRBJ1-2; D call uncertain. Trimming cost V 2 bases and J 8 bases, with 12 bases left between them. This CDR3 region has 13 residues. Germline V CDR1 and CDR2: SGHVS, FQNEAQ. The CDR3 DNA follows: TGTGCCAGCAGCTTATCAGAATACAGCGGCTACACCTTC. The encoded protein is CASSLSEYSGYTF.

The sample holds a few counts of this clone. The V and J genes are TRBV5-1 and TRBJ1-1; possible D gene TRBD1, 5 bases. The CDR3 is 16 amino acids. V was clipped by 0 bases and J by 1 base, with 13 bases between them. Germline V CDR1 and CDR2: SGHRS, YFSETQ. CDR3 protein: CASSLGPGIPNTEAFF. The CDR3 nucleotides are TGCGCCAGCAGCTTGGGTCCAGGGATTCCGAACACTGAAGCTTTCTTT.

This clone was seen only a few times. The rearrangement uses TRBV4-1 and TRBJ2-2, with TRBD2 identical over 11 bases. V gave up 2 bases and J gave up 1 base; unmatched junction bases: 6. The CDR3 has 18 amino acids. Per germline, CDR1 MGHRA and CDR2 YSYEKL. The CDR3 nucleotides read TGCGCCAGCAGCCAAACCCCAGGACTAGCGGGGAACACCGGGGAGCTGTTTTTT. Its translation is CASSQTPGLAGNTGELFF.

This chain connects TRBV19 to TRBJ2-3; tentative D call: TRBD1 (5 bases). CDR3 length: 13 residues. The V end was cut by 8 bases, the J end by 1 base, with 10 bases between. Germline V lookup: CDR1 LNHDA, CDR2 SQIVND (reference sequence). The CDR3 loop reads CASWGLGTDTQYF. The CDR3 DNA reads as TGTGCCAGTTGGGGCTTGGGCACAGATACGCAGTATTTT.

The chain is built from TRBV24-1 and TRBJ2-7, with 9 positions matching TRBD2. The germline V gene encodes CDR1 KGHDR and CDR2 SFDVKD. V shed 4 bases, J shed 5 bases, and the junction held 11 bases outside the gene matches. This CDR3 spans 16 amino acids. The CDR3: CATSDFRGGARDEQYF. The CDR3 DNA is TGTGCCACCAGTGACTTCCGCGGGGGGGCGCGCGACGAGCAGTACTTC.